The next 24 T cell receptor beta chains were all read from a single sample in a study of T cell clonality in common variable immunodeficiency. This table comes from immunoSEQ multiplex PCR, and its TCRdb copy is limited to in-frame clones, with some not included. This sample comprises about 45,000 clones, none seen once only. The specimen was peripheral blood mononuclear cells. These TCRs come from a person between 18 and 70 years old in good health.

In its sample, this clone was seen many times. The read ends 3 residues early relative to the CDR3; the germline J gene fills the gap. The chain is built from TRBV5-1 and TRBJ2-3; 10 nucleotides agree with TRBD2. This CDR3 is built from 16 residues. Germline CDR1 SGHRS, CDR2 YFSETQ. The ends lost 4 bases at V and 2 bases at J; junction bases unmatched: 7. The covered CDR3 bases are TGCGCCAGCAGCATCCTAGCGGGGGACATCACAGATACG. This translates into CASSILAGDITDT. The entire CDR3 reads CASSILAGDITDTQYF.

This clone was counted at least ten times. This CDR3 reads CASSFGTGLSGELFF. The sequenced CDR3 bases are TGTGCCAGCAGCTTCGGGACAGGGTTATCCGGGGAG. The V gene is TRBV7-2, the J gene TRBJ2-2; 9 nucleotides align to TRBD1. The read gets to within 3 residues of the CDR3 end, and the germline J gene fills in the rest. This CDR3 contains 15 residues. Germline trimming cut 3 bases from V and 6 bases from J; bases unmatched to any gene: 5. CDR1 is SGHTA and CDR2 is FQGNSA in the germline V gene.

Of note for this clone: Read data end 3 residues before the CDR3 end; the end is taken from the germline J gene. The rearrangement uses TRBV2 and TRBJ1-3; 7 nucleotides agree with TRBD1. CDR3 length equals 14 residues. V lost 4 bases and J lost 8; bases outside the gene matches: 8. In germline, CDR1 is SNHLY, CDR2 FYNNEI. The CDR3 reads CASSALDRVDTIYF. The CDR3 bases that were read are TGTGCCAGCAGTGCCCTCGACAGGGTGGACACC.

Ten or more counts support this clone. The sequenced fragment ends 3 residues before the CDR3 boundary, so the rest is inferred from the germline J gene. V and J are TRBV15 and TRBJ2-7, with D maybe TRBD1 (6 bases). Trimming stripped 4 bases from V and 6 bases from J, with 13 bases between. Germline V lookup: CDR1 LNHNV, CDR2 YYDKDF (reference sequence). This CDR3 is 13 amino acids long. The CDR3 loop reads CATSTGEIGEQYF. CDR3 DNA, as far as it was read: TGTGCCACCAGCACAGGGGAGATTGGCGAG.

This clone was detected many times. Read sequence stops 3 residues before the CDR3 end, and the germline J gene provides the missing end. The rearrangement uses TRBV5-6 and TRBJ2-5; 9 bases align to TRBD1. Trimming at V came to 2 bases and at J to 5 bases, leaving 4 bases not matched to a gene. Germline V CDR1 and CDR2: SGHDT, YYEEEE. This CDR3 contains 14 residues. CDR3 DNA, as far as it was read: TGTGCCAGCAGCTTACAGGGGGCCCTGGAGACC. It specifies CASSLQGALET. The whole CDR3 is CASSLQGALETQYF.

This clone was detected ten times or more. The observed sequence ends 3 residues before the CDR3 terminus, with the missing tail filled in from the germline J gene. The rearrangement uses TRBV20-1 and TRBJ1-1; D not resolved. The CDR3 covers 13 residues. CDR1 and CDR2 from the germline V gene are DFQATT and SNEGSKA (reference sequence). With 4 bases removed from V and 2 bases from J, the gap between germline ends came to 11 bases. This CDR3 reads CSAMSGPNTEAFF. The sequenced CDR3 bases are TGCAGTGCTATGAGCGGGCCCAACACTGAA.

This clone came up many times. The CDR3 end is not reached by the read, which stops 3 residues before it; the germline J gene fills it in. Additional DNA sequences in this sample encode the identical CDR3. J is TRBJ1-2 and V is TRBV5-1; D gene unclear. Trimming stripped 0 bases from V and 7 bases from J, with 7 bases between. This CDR3 region has 12 residues. Per the germline V gene, CDR1 is SGHRS and CDR2 is YFSETQ. Partial CDR3 DNA: TGCGCCAGCAGCTTGGACGCCAGTGGC. It is translated as CASSLDASG. The complete CDR3 reads CASSLDASGYTF.

This clone was detected many times. The read ends 3 residues early relative to the CDR3; the germline J gene fills the gap. This sequence joins TRBV20-1 and TRBJ2-3; no reliable D call. Germline assignment: CDR1 DFQATT and CDR2 SNEGSKA (reference sequence). Trimming shortened V by 0 bases and J by 2 bases, and 12 bases separated the two germline ends. This CDR3 has 15 amino acids. CDR3 region: CSARDPLTITDTQYF. Incomplete CDR3 DNA: TGCAGTGCTAGAGATCCGCTAACGATCACAGATACG.

This clone was counted many times. The read comes to an end 3 residues before the CDR3 does, leaving the germline J gene to fill in the end. This rearrangement joins TRBV12-3 or TRBV12-4 to TRBJ1-5; a weak D match, TRBD1 (5 bases). The CDR3 runs to 15 residues. Trimming left V 1 base short and J 1 base short, with 8 bases between. Incomplete CDR3 DNA: TGTGCCAGCAGTTTAGTTTCAGGGAGCAATCAGCCC. It specifies CASSLVSGSNQP. The CDR3 in full is CASSLVSGSNQPQHF.

This clone was counted at least ten times. The read gets to within 3 residues of the CDR3 end, and the germline J gene fills in the rest. This chain joins TRBV6-2 or TRBV6-3 and TRBJ2-1; D is perhaps TRBD2 (6 bases). Trimming took 0 bases from V and 4 from J, leaving 7 bases between them. This CDR3 comprises 14 residues. Germline CDR1 reads MNHEY; CDR2 reads SVGEGT. The CDR3 DNA, read in part, is TGTGCCAGCAGTTACTCGGGGGGATACAATGAG. This sequence encodes CASSYSGGYNE. The entire CDR3 is CASSYSGGYNEQFF.

The sample holds many counts of this clone. The read ends 3 residues before the CDR3 terminus; that terminus is restored from the germline J gene. The chain is built from TRBV20-1 and TRBJ2-7, with D unresolved. V was clipped by 1 base and J by 2 bases, with 9 bases between them. This CDR3 region has 13 residues. Per germline, CDR1 DFQATT and CDR2 SNEGSKA (reference sequence). The CDR3 reads CSARGPGTYEQYF. The sequenced part of the CDR3 DNA is TGCAGTGCTAGAGGTCCAGGAACCTACGAG.

In this sample, this clone turned up many times. Read coverage stops 3 residues before the CDR3 terminus; the germline J gene supplies the remainder. V and J are TRBV6-2 or TRBV6-3 and TRBJ2-7; D perhaps matches TRBD2 (5 bases). Germline-derived CDR1 and CDR2 are MNHEY and SVGEGT. The CDR3 totals 14 residues. V shed 6 bases and J shed 2 bases, with 14 bases lying between them. The CDR3: CASSLSGPPYEQYF. CDR3 bases read: TGTGCCAGCAGCCTGAGCGGACCGCCCTACGAG.

In this sample, this clone turned up many times. The CDR3 spells CASSGTGHTGELFF. The sequenced CDR3 bases are TGTGCCAGCAGTGGGACAGGGCACACCGGGGAG. V usage is TRBV2 and J usage is TRBJ2-2, with TRBD1 identical over 8 bases. The missing CDR3 end, 3 residues past where the read stops, is filled in from the germline J gene. V dropped 4 bases and J dropped 3; count of bases not matched to a gene: 1. The CDR3 is 14 residues long. Germline V gene lookup returns CDR1 SNHLY and CDR2 FYNNEI.

On this clone: The CDR3 goes on 3 residues after the read ends, and that part is filled in from the germline J gene. J is TRBJ1-2 and V is TRBV18, with TRBD1 matching 7 bases. Trimming cost V 2 bases and J 5 bases; bases outside gene matches: 8. Germline-derived CDR1 and CDR2 are KGHSH and LQKENI. The CDR3 consists of 15 residues. The sequenced CDR3 bases are TGTGCCAGCTCACCAGCTTCGGGACAGAAATATGGC. Protein product: CASSPASGQKYG. The entire CDR3 sequence reads CASSPASGQKYGYTF. Supplemented by reference TRBV18 and TRBJ1-2, the full variable domain reads NAGVMQNPRHLVRRRGQEARLRCSPMKGHSHVYWYRQLPEEGLKFMVYLQKENIIDESGMPKERFSAEFPKEGPSILRIQQVVRGDSAAYFCASSPASGQKYGYTFGSGTRLTVV.

This clone was detected many times. The sequence runs out 3 residues before the end of the CDR3; the remainder is reconstructed from the germline J gene. V is TRBV4-1 and J is TRBJ2-1; 12 positions match TRBD2. The CDR3 has 18 amino acids. V lost 4 bases, J lost 8 bases, and 15 bases stayed unmatched. Per the germline V gene, CDR1 is MGHRA and CDR2 is YSYEKL. CDR3 bases read: TGCGCCAGCAGCCCGTACCGAATAACTAGCGGGGGGCAACATGAG. Translating gives CASSPYRITSGGQHE. The whole CDR3 sequence reads CASSPYRITSGGQHEQFF.

The table lists this clone with many counts. The read ends 3 residues before the CDR3 terminus; that terminus is restored from the germline J gene. The rearrangement joins TRBV7-9 to TRBJ2-2; D ambiguous. The CDR3 extends over 15 amino acids. V lost 5 bases and J 2 bases, leaving 12 bases between the germline ends. The V gene's germline CDR1 is SEHNR and CDR2 FQNEAQ (reference sequence). The CDR3 spells CASSLDQANTGELFF. The sequenced CDR3 bases are TGTGCCAGCAGCCTAGACCAGGCTAACACCGGGGAG.

Ten or more counts support this clone. The read comes to an end 3 residues before the CDR3 does, leaving the germline J gene to fill in the end. The chain combines TRBV5-5 with TRBJ1-1; TRBD1 might be the D (5 bases). Germline CDR1 SGHKS, CDR2 YYEKEE (reference sequence). CDR3 length equals 14 residues. CDR3: CASSLEEWGGDAFF. The DNA read from the CDR3 is TGTGCCAGCAGCTTGGAAGAATGGGGCGGTGAC. The full variable domain, completed using reference TRBV5-5 and TRBJ1-1, is DAGVTQSPTHLIKTRGQQVTLRCSPISGHKSVSWYQQVLGQGPQFIFQYYEKEERGRGNFPDRFSARQFPNYSSELNVNALLLGDSALYLCASSLEEWGGDAFFGQGTRLTVV.

To note about this clone: Read sequence stops 3 residues before the CDR3 end, and the germline J gene provides the missing end. The genes are TRBV2 and TRBJ1-5; 9 positions match TRBD1. V was clipped by 7 bases and J by 3 bases; unmatched bases: 4. The CDR3 totals 14 residues. Per germline, CDR1 SNHLY and CDR2 FYNNEI. The sequenced CDR3 bases are TGTGCCAGCAAGGGACAGGGAGCCAATCAGCCC. This codes for CASKGQGANQP. The full CDR3 reads CASKGQGANQPQHF.

The table lists this clone with many counts. The read is 3 residues too short to cover the CDR3 end, so that end is filled in from the germline J gene. The genes are TRBV2 and TRBJ1-6; perhaps TRBD1 as D (5 bases). This CDR3 has 14 amino acids. Germline V CDR1 and CDR2: SNHLY, FYNNEI. The V gene lost 8 bases and the J gene lost 9 bases, with 17 bases spanning the gap. Here the CDR3 reads CASVTVPRGSPLHF. Incomplete CDR3 DNA: TGTGCCAGCGTTACAGTTCCTAGGGGTTCACCC.

This clone showed up many times. The read ends 3 residues early relative to the CDR3; the germline J gene fills the gap. The chain has TRBV5-1 and TRBJ2-2; 10 bases align to TRBD2. CDR1 SGHRS and CDR2 YFSETQ come from the germline V gene. The CDR3 covers 18 residues. V lost 0 bases and J lost 4; bases outside the gene matches: 9. CDR3 DNA, as far as it was read: TGCGCCAGCAGCTTGGCCGGAGCGGGGGGGCCTGGCACCGGGGAG. This encodes CASSLAGAGGPGTGE. The entire CDR3 sequence reads CASSLAGAGGPGTGELFF.

This clone came up many times. The read gets to within 3 residues of the CDR3 end, and the germline J gene fills in the rest. This chain joins TRBV28 and TRBJ2-7, with 8 bases fitting TRBD1. J lost 3 bases, V lost 5 bases, and 18 bases had no gene match. The germline V gene has CDR1 MDHEN and CDR2 SYDVKM. This CDR3 contains 18 residues. CDR3 region: CASSPSPGQAVGGYEQYF. CDR3 DNA (partial): TGTGCCAGCAGTCCCTCCCCGGGACAGGCCGTTGGGGGCTACGAG.

This clone was counted ten times or more. The missing CDR3 end, 3 residues past where the read stops, is filled in from the germline J gene. The chain couples TRBV9 to TRBJ1-2; D unresolved. Per germline, CDR1 SGDLS and CDR2 YYNGEE. CDR3 length equals 14 residues. The sequenced part of the CDR3 DNA is TGTGCCAGCAGCGTAGGGGAACCGACGGGGGGC. This translates into CASSVGEPTGG. The full CDR3 protein is CASSVGEPTGGYTF.

This clone was seen many times. The read comes to an end 3 residues before the CDR3 does, leaving the germline J gene to fill in the end. The chain employs TRBV20-1 and TRBJ1-1, with D perhaps matching TRBD1 (6 bases). Germline V gene data show CDR1 as DFQATT and CDR2 as SNEGSKA (reference sequence). The CDR3 covers 12 residues. The CDR3 reads CILRGQNTEAFF. The sequenced CDR3 bases are TGCATCCTAAGGGGACAGAACACTGAA.

At least ten counts were recorded for this clone. Read coverage stops 3 residues before the CDR3 terminus; the germline J gene supplies the remainder. J is TRBJ1-6 and V is TRBV5-1, with a tentative D call TRBD1 (5 bases). V gave up 4 bases and J gave up 0 bases, with 11 bases separating them. The CDR3 totals 16 residues. The V gene's germline CDR1 is SGHRS and CDR2 YFSETQ. Incomplete CDR3 DNA: TGCGCCAGCAGCCCTTCTGACAGCTCCTATAATTCACCC. This translates into CASSPSDSSYNSP. The entire CDR3 protein is CASSPSDSSYNSPLHF.